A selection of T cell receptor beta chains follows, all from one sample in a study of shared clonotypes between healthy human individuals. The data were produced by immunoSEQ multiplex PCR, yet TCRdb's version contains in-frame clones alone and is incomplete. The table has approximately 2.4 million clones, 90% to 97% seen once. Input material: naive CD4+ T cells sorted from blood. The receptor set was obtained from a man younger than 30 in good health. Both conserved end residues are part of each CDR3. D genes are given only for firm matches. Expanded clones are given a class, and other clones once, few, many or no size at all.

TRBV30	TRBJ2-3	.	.	TGTGCCTGGACGGGCCTCAACACAGATACGCAGTATTTT	CAWTGLNTDTQYF
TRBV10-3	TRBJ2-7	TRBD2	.	TGTGCCATCAGTGAAAAGCGGGGCGCCTACGAGCAGTACTTC	CAISEKRGAYEQYF
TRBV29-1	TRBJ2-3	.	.	TGCAGCGTGACCACCGGGGTTAGCACAGATACGCAGTATTTT	CSVTTGVSTDTQYF
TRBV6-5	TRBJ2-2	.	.	TGTGCCAGCAGTTACTCGAGCCAGGGGAACACCGGGGAGCTGTTTTTT	CASSYSSQGNTGELFF
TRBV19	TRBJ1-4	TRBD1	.	TGTGCCAGTAGTACATCCGACAGGGTCCGGGGGAGAGAAAAACTGTTTTTT	CASSTSDRVRGREKLFF
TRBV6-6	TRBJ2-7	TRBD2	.	TGTGCCAGCAGTGACTCTAGCGGGGGGCCACCCCACGAGCAGTACTTC	CASSDSSGGPPHEQYF
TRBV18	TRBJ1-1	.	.	TGTGCCAGCTCACCACCGAGTCGTCAAGACACTGAAGCTTTCTTT	CASSPPSRQDTEAFF
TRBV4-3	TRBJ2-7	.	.	TGCGCCAGCAGCCAAGATCCACAGGGTATAAACGAGCAGTACTTC	CASSQDPQGINEQYF
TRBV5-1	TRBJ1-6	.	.	TGCGCCAGCAGCTCCCAAACTGATTCACCCCTCCACTTT	CASSSQTDSPLHF
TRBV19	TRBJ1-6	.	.	TGTGCCAGTAGTACCCCGACGGGATCAGGGAACAATTCACCCCTCCACTTT	CASSTPTGSGNNSPLHF
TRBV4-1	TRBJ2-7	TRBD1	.	TGCGCCAGCAGCCAAGATGAGACAGGGACCTACGAGCAGTACTTC	CASSQDETGTYEQYF
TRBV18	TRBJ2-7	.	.	TGTGCCAGCTCACCACTAGCTTCCTACGAGCAGTACTTC	CASSPLASYEQYF
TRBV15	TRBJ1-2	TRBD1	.	TGTGCCACCAGCAGAGCAGGGGGCGCGGATGGCTACACCTTC	CATSRAGGADGYTF
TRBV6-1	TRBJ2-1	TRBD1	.	TGTGCCAGCAGTGAACGCAGGGGGGAGCAGTTCTTC	CASSERRGEQFF
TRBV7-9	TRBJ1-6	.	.	TGTGCCAGCAGCTTAGGCGCAGGGGCCAATTCACCCCTCCACTTT	CASSLGAGANSPLHF
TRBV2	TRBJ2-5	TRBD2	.	TGTGCCAGCAGTGGGACTAGCGGGGGGATTTGGACCCAGTACTTC	CASSGTSGGIWTQYF
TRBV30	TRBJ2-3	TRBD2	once	TGTGCCTGGAGTGTCTACGGGAGGGCCGTCACAGATACGCAGTATTTT	CAWSVYGRAVTDTQYF
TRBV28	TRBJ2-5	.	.	TGTGCCAGCAGCTTCAATTATTGGGGGGCCCAAGAGACCCAGTACTTC	CASSFNYWGAQETQYF
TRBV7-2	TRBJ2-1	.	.	TGTGCCAGCAGCCCTACAGGGATGGGCTACAATGAGCAGTTCTTC	CASSPTGMGYNEQFF
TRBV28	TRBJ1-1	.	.	TGTGCCAGCAGTTCGTCCAATAGGGCTGAAGCTTTCTTT	CASSSSNRAEAFF
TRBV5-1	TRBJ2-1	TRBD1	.	TGCGCCAGCACCCGACAGGGCAATGAGCAGTTCTTC	CASTRQGNEQFF
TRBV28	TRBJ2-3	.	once	TGTGCCAGCAGTCCTCAAGGTCCGATTAAGGGGGATACGCAGTATTTT	CASSPQGPIKGDTQYF
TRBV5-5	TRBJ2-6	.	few	TGTGCCAGCAGCTACGGGGCCGGGGAAACCGGGGCCAACGTCCTGACTTTC	CASSYGAGETGANVLTF
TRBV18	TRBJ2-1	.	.	TGTGCCAGCTCACCCTCCCTCGACAATGAGCAGTTCTTC	CASSPSLDNEQFF
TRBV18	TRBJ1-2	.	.	TGTGCCAGCTCACCAAATACGGGTCAAGACTATGGCTACACCTTC	CASSPNTGQDYGYTF
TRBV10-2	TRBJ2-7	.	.	TGCGCCAGCAGTGAGTCGACCCTCGTCCACGAGCAGTACTTC	CASSESTLVHEQYF
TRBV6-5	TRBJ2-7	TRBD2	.	TGTGCCAGCAGTTATGTGCGGGAGGGGCACGAGCAGTACTTC	CASSYVREGHEQYF
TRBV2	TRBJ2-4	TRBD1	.	TGTGCCAGCAGACCGGACAGGGGGAATCGAGCCAAAAACATTCAGTACTTC	CASRPDRGNRAKNIQYF
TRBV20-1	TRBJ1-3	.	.	TGCAGTGCGAGCTCTGGAAACACCATATATTTT	CSASSGNTIYF
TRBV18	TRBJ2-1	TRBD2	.	TGTGCCAGCTCACCACCCGGTAGCGGGGGGGCCTACAATGAGCAGTTCTTC	CASSPPGSGGAYNEQFF
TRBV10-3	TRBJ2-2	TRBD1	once	TGTGCCATCAGGGGGACAGGGGGCAGTACGGGCACCGGGGAGCTGTTTTTT	CAIRGTGGSTGTGELFF
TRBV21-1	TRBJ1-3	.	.	TGTGCCAGCAGCCGAGGGACAATCCGAGTCGGAAACACCATATATTTT	CASSRGTIRVGNTIYF
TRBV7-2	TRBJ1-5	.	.	TGTGCCAGCAGCTCTGGCAGGGGAGGCAATCAGCCCCAGCATTTT	CASSSGRGGNQPQHF
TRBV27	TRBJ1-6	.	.	TGTGCCAGCAGTTCTACAGGGCGGTCCCTCCACTTT	CASSSTGRSLHF
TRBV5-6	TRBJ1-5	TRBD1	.	TGTGCCAGCAGCTCGACAGGGCGGAATCAGCCCCAGCATTTT	CASSSTGRNQPQHF
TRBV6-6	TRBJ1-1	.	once	TGTGCCAGCAGTTACGGGGGGATTGGTAACACTGAAGCTTTCTTT	CASSYGGIGNTEAFF
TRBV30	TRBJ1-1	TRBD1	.	TGTGCCTGGAGGGGGACAGTGAACACTGAAGCTTTCTTT	CAWRGTVNTEAFF
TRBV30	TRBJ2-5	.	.	TGTGCCTGGAGACAGAGACAAGAGACCCAGTACTTC	CAWRQRQETQYF
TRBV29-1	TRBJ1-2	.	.	TGCAGCGTTGAAGCTCTGACTAACTATGGCTACACCTTC	CSVEALTNYGYTF
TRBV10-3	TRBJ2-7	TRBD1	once	TGTGCCATCAGTGAACCGGGACAGTACTACGAGCAGTACTTC	CAISEPGQYYEQYF
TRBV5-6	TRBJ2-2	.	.	TGTGCCAGCAGCCTAGACAGAACCGGGGAGCTGTTTTTT	CASSLDRTGELFF
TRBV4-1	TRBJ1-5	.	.	TGCGCCAGCAGCCAAGATTGGGGGAAGCATCAGCCCCAGCATTTT	CASSQDWGKHQPQHF
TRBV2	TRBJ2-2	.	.	TGTGCCAGCAGTGAGAATAATGCGAACACCGGGGAGCTGTTTTTT	CASSENNANTGELFF
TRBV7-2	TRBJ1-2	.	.	TGTGCCAGCAGCTTAGTATCTCAGGGAGTGAGCTATGGCTACACCTTC	CASSLVSQGVSYGYTF
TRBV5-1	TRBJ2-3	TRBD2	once	TGCGCCAGCAGCTTGGGCGCGGGGGGCCCTACAGATACGCAGTATTTT	CASSLGAGGPTDTQYF
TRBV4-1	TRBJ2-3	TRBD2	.	TGCGCCACCACCCCTCTAGTTCGGCGGGGGAGCACAGATACGCAGTATTTT	CATTPLVRRGSTDTQYF
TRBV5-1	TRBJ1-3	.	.	TGCGCCAGCAGCTCTGGGGGGATAGATGGAAACACCATATATTTT	CASSSGGIDGNTIYF
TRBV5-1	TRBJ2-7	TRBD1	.	TGCGCCAGCAGCAAAGGACAGGGGTACTCCTACGAGCAGTACTTC	CASSKGQGYSYEQYF
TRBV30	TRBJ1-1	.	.	TGTGCCTGGGGTGGCCTAAATGCCCCCACTGAAGCTTTCTTT	CAWGGLNAPTEAFF
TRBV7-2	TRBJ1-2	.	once	TGTGCCAGCAGCTCTCTAGGAGGTGGCTACACCTTC	CASSSLGGGYTF
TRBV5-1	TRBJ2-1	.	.	TGCGCCAGCAGCTTGGCCTTCGGCAATGAGCAGTTCTTC	CASSLAFGNEQFF
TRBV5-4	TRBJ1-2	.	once	TGTGCCAGCAGGATACTGGGAGACGGGGATAACTATGGCTACACCTTC	CASRILGDGDNYGYTF
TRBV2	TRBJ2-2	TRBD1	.	TGTGCCAGCAGACCCACAGGGGATCGTTACACCGGGGAGCTGTTTTTT	CASRPTGDRYTGELFF
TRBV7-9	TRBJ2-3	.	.	TGTGCCAGCAGCCCCAGTTCCGATACGCAGTATTTT	CASSPSSDTQYF
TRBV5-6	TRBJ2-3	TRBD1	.	TGTGCCAGCAGCTTGGACAGGGACAGCGCAGATACGCAGTATTTT	CASSLDRDSADTQYF
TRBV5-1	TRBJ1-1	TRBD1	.	TGCGCCAGCTGGGACAGGGGAAAATTGGGCACTGAAGCTTTCTTT	CASWDRGKLGTEAFF
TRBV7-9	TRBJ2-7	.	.	TGTGCCAGCAGCCTCCTTTCAACCCCCTACGAGCAGTACTTC	CASSLLSTPYEQYF
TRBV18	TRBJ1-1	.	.	TGTGCCAGCTCCGGATCTGGGGCAGGGAACACTGAAGCTTTCTTT	CASSGSGAGNTEAFF
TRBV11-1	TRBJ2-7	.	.	TGTGCCAGCAGCTTAACCCTGGGAGCAGCCTACGAGCAGTACTTC	CASSLTLGAAYEQYF
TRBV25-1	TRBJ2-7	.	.	TGTGCCAGCAGTAGGTGGGGGCGGTACTTC	CASSRWGRYF